This entry lists 24 T cell receptor beta chains sequenced from one sample in a study of control samples from healthy donors and cancer patients. Profiled with immunoSEQ multiplex PCR; TCRdb holds only in-frame clones, not every one. The sample lists tens of thousands of clones, less than 90% occurring once. Material for sequencing was blood. The receptors were gathered from a man in his fifties or sixties in good health.

This chain connects TRBV7-8 to TRBJ1-5; 7 nucleotides align to TRBD1. The CDR3 is made up of 16 amino acids. The V gene end was trimmed by 4 bases and the J gene end by 4 bases; junction bases not matched to a gene: 10. Germline loops: CDR1 SGHVS, CDR2 FQNEAQ. The CDR3 sequence is CASSSAPDRRNQPQHF. The DNA of the CDR3 is TGTGCCAGCAGCTCAGCCCCGGACAGGAGGAATCAGCCCCAGCATTTT.

V usage is TRBV4-2 and J usage is TRBJ1-6, with D tentatively TRBD1 (5 bases). The length of the CDR3 is 14 residues. Trimming removed 0 bases from V and 10 bases from J, with 10 bases in between. Germline V gives CDR1 LGHNA, CDR2 YNFKEQ. This CDR3 reads CASSQDFGDSPLHF. CDR3 bases: TGTGCCAGCAGCCAAGATTTTGGGGACTCACCCCTCCACTTT.

This sequence joins TRBV16 and TRBJ1-5; D is unresolved. Trimming pared 1 base from V and 4 bases from J, leaving 5 bases between. Germline loops: CDR1 KGHSY, CDR2 FQNENV. CDR3 length: 13 residues. CDR3 DNA: TGTGCCAGCAGCCAATTCCAGAATCAGCCCCAGCATTTT. Protein product: CASSQFQNQPQHF.

This rearrangement joins TRBV11-3 to TRBJ1-4; D unclear. V dropped 10 bases and J dropped 6 bases, with 18 bases sitting between them. CDR1 and CDR2 from the germline V gene are SGHNT and YENEEA. The CDR3 totals 14 residues. CDR3 protein: CAILARGCDEKLFF. The CDR3 DNA sequence: TGTGCCATCCTGGCGAGAGGCTGTGATGAAAAACTGTTTTTT.

The chain has TRBV4-3 and TRBJ2-3; 13 bases are a match to TRBD2. The CDR3 has 16 residues. Trimming at V came to 4 bases and at J to 5 bases, leaving 6 bases not matched to a gene. Germline CDR1 LGHNA, CDR2 YSLEER. The DNA for the CDR3 is TGCGCCAGCAGCCTATTACTAGCGGGGGGGCAAGATACGCAGTATTTT. It translates to CASSLLLAGGQDTQYF.

A note on this clone: This sample also contains other DNA sequences that code for the same CDR3. Here the CDR3 DNA reads TGTGCCAGCAGTTACTCAGGGGGGGCCGGGGGTTCACCCCTCCACTTT. Its translation is CASSYSGGAGGSPLHF. The chain combines TRBV6-5 with TRBJ1-6, with a possible D match to TRBD1 (6 bases). The CDR3 contains 16 residues. The germline V gene encodes CDR1 MNHEY and CDR2 SVGAGI. V lost 0 bases and J lost 9, with 15 bases in between.

The chain is built from TRBV3-1 (or the pseudogene TRBV3-2) and TRBJ2-7; 13 nucleotides align to TRBD2. J gave up 3 bases and V 4 bases, and 3 bases lay outside the gene matches. The germline V gene encodes CDR1 LGHDT and CDR2 YNNKEL (reference sequence). CDR3 size: 15 residues. The CDR3 loop reads CASSLGLAGLYEQYF. CDR3 DNA: TGTGCCAGCAGCCTGGGACTAGCGGGACTCTACGAGCAGTACTTC.

This chain uses TRBV11-2 with TRBJ2-2, with D maybe TRBD1 (5 bases). Trimming cost V 6 bases and J 6 bases, with 8 bases left between them. The germline CDR1 and CDR2 sequences are SGHAT and FQNNGV. CDR3 length equals 12 residues. The CDR3 loop reads CASSIGAGELFF. CDR3 coding DNA: TGTGCCAGCAGTATAGGGGCCGGGGAGCTGTTTTTT.

This rearrangement joins TRBV4-3 to TRBJ2-4; TRBD1 agrees at 10 bases. CDR3 length: 14 amino acids. CDR1 is LGHNA, CDR2 YSLEER, per germline. V shed 4 bases and J 7 bases; nucleotides not matched to a gene: 4. CDR3 amino acids: CASSRGQGVNIQYF. DNA of the CDR3: TGCGCCAGCAGCCGCGGACAGGGGGTGAACATTCAGTACTTC.

V is TRBV30 and J is TRBJ1-1; D gene unclear. Germline CDR1 GTSNPN, CDR2 SVGIG (reference sequence). The V and J ends lost 3 bases and 3 bases respectively, with 11 bases between them. The CDR3 contains 13 residues. The CDR3 protein is CAWRNDGYTEAFF. CDR3 in DNA: TGTGCCTGGAGGAACGACGGCTACACTGAAGCTTTCTTT. Combining the CDR3 with reference TRBV30 and TRBJ1-1 gives the whole variable domain SQTIHQWPATLVQPVGSPLSLECTVEGTSNPNLYWYRQAAGRGLQLLFYSVGIGQISSEVPQNLSASRPQDRQFILSSKKLLLSDSGFYLCAWRNDGYTEAFFGQGTRLTVV.

This chain connects TRBV28 to TRBJ1-5; TRBD1 might be the D (5 bases). Germline CDR1 MDHEN, CDR2 SYDVKM. V dropped 6 bases and J dropped 2 bases, with 8 bases sitting between them. The CDR3 is 13 amino acids. The CDR3 reads CASRGLGNQPQHF. The CDR3, as DNA: TGTGCCAGCAGGGGGCTTGGCAATCAGCCCCAGCATTTT.

Here the CDR3 reads CASRPNSASSGNTIYF. The CDR3 DNA follows: TGTGCCAGTAGACCCAATTCGGCGAGCTCTGGAAACACCATATATTTT. This chain connects TRBV19 to TRBJ1-3; D is unresolved. Germline CDR1 and CDR2: LNHDA and SQIVND (reference sequence). CDR3 length equals 16 residues. The V end lost 6 bases, the J end lost 0 bases, and 15 bases lay between the germline ends.

The CDR3 bases are TGTGCCACCAGTGATTTGGCGGCGCAAGAGACCCAGTACTTC. This sequence encodes CATSDLAAQETQYF. V is TRBV24-1 and J is TRBJ2-5; D is unresolved. This CDR3 has 14 amino acids. Germline assignment: CDR1 KGHDR and CDR2 SFDVKD. V was trimmed by 0 bases and J by 2 bases, leaving 6 bases between them.

The J gene is TRBJ1-6, the V gene TRBV25-1; D uncertain. V dropped 4 bases and J dropped 14 bases, with 9 bases sitting between them. The CDR3 sequence is 11 residues long. Germline V gives CDR1 MGHDK, CDR2 SYGVNS. The CDR3 region has the DNA TGTGCCAGCAGTGGGAAGGTCACCCTCCACTTT. This encodes CASSGKVTLHF.

This clone appeared once. The gene calls are TRBV7-9 and TRBJ1-2, with a tentative D call TRBD1 (5 bases). The CDR3 has 14 residues. Trimming removed 4 bases at V and 4 bases at J, with 13 bases between. Germline CDR1 SEHNR, CDR2 FQNEAQ (reference sequence). The CDR3 reads CASSSTAVSYGYTF. The CDR3 DNA reads as TGTGCCAGCAGCTCGACAGCTGTAAGCTATGGCTACACCTTC.

Concerning this clone: At one boundary the junction diverges from the germline segment, which might be a read error. The chain links TRBV27 to TRBJ1-3; D is undetermined. The CDR3 is made up of 14 amino acids. Germline V CDR1 and CDR2: MNHEY, SMNVEV (reference sequence). The CDR3, as DNA: TGTGCCAGCAGTTTATTGGGAGCTGGAAGCACCATATATTTT. It is translated as CASSLLGAGSTIYF.

The chain is built from TRBV6-5 and TRBJ1-2, with no clear D. Germline V gene lookup returns CDR1 MNHEY and CDR2 SVGAGI. The CDR3 totals 15 residues. V was clipped by 6 bases and J by 0 bases, with 14 bases between them. In DNA form, the CDR3 reads TGTGCCAGCAGGTACGACACACAAGCTAACTATGGCTACACCTTC. Translating gives CASRYDTQANYGYTF.

The gene calls are TRBV11-2 and TRBJ2-7; 8 bases line up with TRBD1. The length of the CDR3 is 14 residues. The germline CDR1 and CDR2 sequences are SGHAT and FQNNGV. With 5 bases clipped from V and 3 bases from J, the junction kept 6 bases outside the gene matches. The CDR3 DNA follows: TGTGCCAGCAGCACTGACAGGGGTTTCTACGAGCAGTACTTC. This translates into CASSTDRGFYEQYF.

The CDR3 DNA sequence: TGTGCCAGCAGCAAATCCGCCCAGATCTTGAACACTGAAGCTTTCTTT. This sequence encodes CASSKSAQILNTEAFF. The chain couples TRBV21-1 to TRBJ1-1; TRBD1 is taken as the D call from the table, unchecked against the DNA. TRBV21-1 is a known pseudogene. There are 16 residues in the CDR3.

The rearrangement links TRBV6-2 or TRBV6-3 to TRBJ2-3; perhaps D is TRBD1 or TRBD2 (5 bases each). V lost 5 bases and J 7 bases, leaving 22 bases between the germline ends. Germline V gene data show CDR1 as MNHEY and CDR2 as SVGEGT. The CDR3 has 16 residues. The CDR3 here is CASSIGRGRVVNTQYF. The CDR3 bases are TGTGCCAGCAGTATTGGACGGGGACGAGTCGTCAATACGCAGTATTTT.

The chain recombines TRBV18 with TRBJ2-7; D is unresolved. The CDR3 covers 12 residues. Germline CDR1 reads KGHSH; CDR2 reads LQKENI. V was trimmed by 4 bases and J by 1 base, leaving 5 bases between them. The CDR3 nucleotides read TGTGCCAGCTCACGGCTATCCTACGAGCAGTACTTC. As protein: CASSRLSYEQYF.

The chain has TRBV7-2 and TRBJ1-3; 7 bases are shared with TRBD1. Germline CDR1 and CDR2: SGHTA and FQGNSA. CDR3 length equals 15 residues. Germline trimming cut 0 bases from V and 4 bases from J; bases unmatched to any gene: 3. The DNA for the CDR3 is TGTGCCAGCAGCTTAGCCAGGGGGGGAGGAAACACCATATATTTT. This encodes CASSLARGGGNTIYF.

This chain links TRBV20-1 with TRBJ2-2; 7 bases line up with TRBD1. Germline-derived CDR1 and CDR2 are DFQATT and SNEGSKA (reference sequence). J was trimmed by 0 bases and V by 3 bases; bases with no gene match: 1. The CDR3 extends over 14 amino acids. CDR3 amino acids: CSASGQANTGELFF. In DNA, the CDR3 is TGCAGTGCTAGTGGACAGGCGAACACCGGGGAGCTGTTTTTT.

On this clone: A junction boundary mismatches the germline segment, possibly from a read error. This rearrangement joins TRBV5-4 to TRBJ2-2, with a tentative D call TRBD1 (6 bases). Per germline, CDR1 SGHNT and CDR2 YYREEE (reference sequence). The CDR3 is 14 amino acids. CDR3 nucleotides: TGTGCCAGCAGCTCCACAGGGAACCCCGGGGAGCTGTTTTTT. Residues: CASSSTGNPGELFF. The variable domain in full, completed from reference TRBV5-4 and TRBJ2-2, reads ETGVTQSPTHLIKTRGQQVTLRCSSQSGHNTVSWYQQALGQGPQFIFQYYREEENGRGNFPPRFSGLQFPNYSSELNVNALELDDSALYLCASSSTGNPGELFFGEGSRLTVL.